This TCR beta chain comes out of a study of human T cells and chemical hapten exposure. Whole-study context: Each patch test put 0.01% DPC on the upper back, and results were read at 6 days.

Study-wide results and caveats: Donors were affected by alopecia, so their immune reaction might vary from that of healthy individuals.

Individual cDNA molecules had unique molecular identifiers attached to them by the library. Via MiXCR, TCRdb re-called the RACE reads, giving one row per CDR3 protein. The sample includes over 75,000 distinct CDR3 sequences, approximately 10% seen only once; the top ten take around 1.1%. Germline CDR1 and CDR2: MDHEN and SYDVKM. Trimming pared 3 bases from V and 0 bases from J, leaving 11 bases between. This CDR3 has 15 residues. Time point indicated: patch test 3, about 24 weeks after DPC sensitization. The treatment: therapeutic diphenylcyclopropenone sensitization with weekly scalp DPC. Details on this clonotype: As yet, its antigen is unknown.

The sample here was whole blood, taken in connection with sensitization to the hapten diphenylcyclopropenone (DPC). This clonotype was obtained from a woman under 40 with alopecia areata. Some clones in this sample may be carry-over from other donors' samples. The V call is TRBV28, the J call TRBJ2-5; no reliable D call. Here the CDR3 DNA reads TGTGCCAGCAGTTTCCTCCAGGCGTACCAAGAGACCCAGTACTTC. Its translation is CASSFLQAYQETQYF.